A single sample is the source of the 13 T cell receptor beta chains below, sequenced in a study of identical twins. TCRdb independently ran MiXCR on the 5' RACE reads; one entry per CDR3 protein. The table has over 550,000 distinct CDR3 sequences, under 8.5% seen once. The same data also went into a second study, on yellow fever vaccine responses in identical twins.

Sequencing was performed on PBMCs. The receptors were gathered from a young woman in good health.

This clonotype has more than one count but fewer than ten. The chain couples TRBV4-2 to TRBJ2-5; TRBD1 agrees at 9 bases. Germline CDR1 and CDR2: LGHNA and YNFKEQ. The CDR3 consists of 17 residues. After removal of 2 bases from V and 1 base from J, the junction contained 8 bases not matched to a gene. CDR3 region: CASSQHVQGQGQETQYF. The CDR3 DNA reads TGTGCCAGCAGCCAACACGTCCAGGGACAGGGCCAAGAGACCCAGTACTTC.

CDR3 nucleotides: TGTGCCAGCAGCTTAGCTACCAGGGCCAACGAGCAGTACGTC. Translation: CASSLATRANEQYV. V usage is TRBV7-9 and J usage is TRBJ2-7, with D perhaps matching TRBD1 (5 bases). The V end was cut by 0 bases, the J end by 5 bases, with 11 bases between. This CDR3 is 14 amino acids long. The germline CDR1 and CDR2 sequences are SEHNR and FQNEAQ (reference sequence).

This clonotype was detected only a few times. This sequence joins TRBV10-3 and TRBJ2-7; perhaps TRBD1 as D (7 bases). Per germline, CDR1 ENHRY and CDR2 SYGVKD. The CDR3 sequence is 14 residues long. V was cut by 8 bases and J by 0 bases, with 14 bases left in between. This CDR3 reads CAIAGQWSSYEQYF. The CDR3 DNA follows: TGTGCCATCGCGGGACAGTGGAGCTCCTACGAGCAGTACTTC.

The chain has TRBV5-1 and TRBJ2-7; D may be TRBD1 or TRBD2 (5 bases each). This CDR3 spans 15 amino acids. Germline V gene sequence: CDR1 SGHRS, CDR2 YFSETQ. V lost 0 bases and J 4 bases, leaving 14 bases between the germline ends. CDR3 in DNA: TGCGCCAGCAGCTTGGCCCTCGGGGCCCTTTACGAGCAGTACTTC. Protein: CASSLALGALYEQYF. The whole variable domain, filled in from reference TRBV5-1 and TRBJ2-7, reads KAGVTQTPRYLIKTRGQQVTLSCSPISGHRSVSWYQQTPGQGLQFLFEYFSETQRNKGNFPGRFSGRQFSNSRSEMNVSTLELGDSALYLCASSLALGALYEQYFGPGTRLTVT.

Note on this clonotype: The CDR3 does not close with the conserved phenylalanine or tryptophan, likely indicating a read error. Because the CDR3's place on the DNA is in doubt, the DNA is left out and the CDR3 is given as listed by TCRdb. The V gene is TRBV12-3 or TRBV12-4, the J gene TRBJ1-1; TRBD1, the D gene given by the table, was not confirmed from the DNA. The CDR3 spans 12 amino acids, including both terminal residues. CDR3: CASSFLAGGLVL.

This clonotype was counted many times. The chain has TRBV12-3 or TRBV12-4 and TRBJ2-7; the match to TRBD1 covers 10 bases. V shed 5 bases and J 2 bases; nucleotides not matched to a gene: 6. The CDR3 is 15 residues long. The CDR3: CASSAGTGATYEQYV. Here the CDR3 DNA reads TGTGCCAGCAGTGCCGGGACAGGGGCCACCTACGAGCAGTACGTC.

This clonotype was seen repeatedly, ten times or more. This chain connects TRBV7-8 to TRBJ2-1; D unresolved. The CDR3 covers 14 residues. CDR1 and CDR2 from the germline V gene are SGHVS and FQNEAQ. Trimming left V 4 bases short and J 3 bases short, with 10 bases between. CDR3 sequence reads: CASSSWTGYNEQFF. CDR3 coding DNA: TGTGCCAGCAGCTCATGGACGGGCTACAATGAGCAGTTCTTC.

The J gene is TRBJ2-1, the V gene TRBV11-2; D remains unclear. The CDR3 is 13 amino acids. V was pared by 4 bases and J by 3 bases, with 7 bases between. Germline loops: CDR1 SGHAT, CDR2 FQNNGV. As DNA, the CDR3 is TGTGCCAGCAGCTCCCTCCGCTACAATGAGCAGTTCTTC. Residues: CASSSLRYNEQFF.

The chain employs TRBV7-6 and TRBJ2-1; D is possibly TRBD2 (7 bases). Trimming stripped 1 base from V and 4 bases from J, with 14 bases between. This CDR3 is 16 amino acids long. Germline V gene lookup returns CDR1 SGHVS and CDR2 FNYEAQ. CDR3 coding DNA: TGTGCCAGCAGCTTAGGGGAGGGGGGCCTATACAATGAGCAGTTCTTC. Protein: CASSLGEGGLYNEQFF.

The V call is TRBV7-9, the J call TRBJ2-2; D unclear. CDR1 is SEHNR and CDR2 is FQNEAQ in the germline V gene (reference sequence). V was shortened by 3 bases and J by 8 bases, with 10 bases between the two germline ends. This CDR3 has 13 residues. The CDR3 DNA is TGTGCCAGCAGCTTCGGCGGTAGAGGGGAGCTGTTTTTT. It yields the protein CASSFGGRGELFF.

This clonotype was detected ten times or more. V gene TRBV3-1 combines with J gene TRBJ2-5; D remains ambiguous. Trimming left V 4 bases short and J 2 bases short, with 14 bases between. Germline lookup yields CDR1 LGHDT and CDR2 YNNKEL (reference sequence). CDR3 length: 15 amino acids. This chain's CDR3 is CASSRTTTPQETQYF. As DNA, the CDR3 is TGTGCCAGCAGCCGTACAACTACACCTCAAGAGACCCAGTACTTC.

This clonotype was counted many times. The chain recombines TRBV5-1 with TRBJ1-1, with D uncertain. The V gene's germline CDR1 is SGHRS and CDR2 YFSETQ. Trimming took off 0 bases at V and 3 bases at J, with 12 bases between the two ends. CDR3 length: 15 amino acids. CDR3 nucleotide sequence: TGCGCCAGCAGCTTGGAAGGCCGGCGGGACACTGAAGCTTTCTTT. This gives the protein CASSLEGRRDTEAFF.

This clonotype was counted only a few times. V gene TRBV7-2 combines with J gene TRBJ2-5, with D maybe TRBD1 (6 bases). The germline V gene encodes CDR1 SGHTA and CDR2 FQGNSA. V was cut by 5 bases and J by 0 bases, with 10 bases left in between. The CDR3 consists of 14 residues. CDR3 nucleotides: TGTGCCAGCAGCAGGACAGAGTACCAAGAGACCCAGTACTTC. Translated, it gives CASSRTEYQETQYF.